The present entry profiles one T cell receptor (beta chain) with its context. What it binds is not known. Just one base apart from a much larger clone, this may be a read error. The study excluded patients with uncontrolled infection, other autoimmune disease, pregnancy or lactation. These data come from a study of T cells in Graves' hyperthyroidism and ophthalmopathy. General study points: Blood shared most expanded thyroid clonotypes above 0.001.

Amplification targeted TCR beta CDR3 regions from RNA transcripts. The HTBI primer set served for first-round RT-PCR of the TCR CDR3. TCRdb reprocessed the multiplex PCR reads via MiXCR and lists one record per CDR3 protein. In the table there are hundreds of thousands of distinct CDR3 sequences, less than 25% of which are singletons. CDR1 is SGHAT and CDR2 is FQNNGV in the germline V gene. The CDR3 covers 15 residues. The chain joins TRBV11-2 to TRBJ1-5; tentatively, D is TRBD1 (5 bases). The source is a man aged 30 to 45 with Graves' ophthalmopathy. The specimen sequenced was blood. The CDR3 DNA reads TGTGCCGGCAGCTTAGGTGGACAATCGGATCAGCCCCAGCATTTT. Residues: CAGSLGGQSDQPQHF.